This passage covers 19 T cell receptor beta chains from one sample sequenced in a study of shared clonotypes between healthy human individuals. The table came from immunoSEQ multiplex PCR; TCRdb's copy has only in-frame clones and leaves some out. The sample shows over a million clones, approximately 78% of them seen only once. The sequenced sample was memory CD4+ T cells from PBMCs. Indicated subset: CD45RA-negative fraction. These receptors were obtained from a man between 18 and 35 years old in good health. Some clones in this sample may be carry-over from other donors' samples.

The V gene is TRBV20-1, the J gene TRBJ1-4; D is undetermined. The V gene lost 4 bases and the J gene lost 10 bases, with 10 bases spanning the gap. This CDR3 is 11 amino acids long. CDR1 and CDR2 from the germline V gene are DFQATT and SNEGSKA (reference sequence). CDR3 bases: TGCAGTGCTAACACGGTCGGAAAACTGTTTTTT. This codes for CSANTVGKLFF.

The rearrangement uses TRBV7-9 and TRBJ2-5; unclear D gene. Trimming took off 5 bases at V and 1 base at J, with 8 bases between the two ends. This CDR3 is 13 amino acids long. The germline CDR1 and CDR2 sequences are SEHNR and FQNEAQ (reference sequence). CDR3 residues: CASSPPIQETQYF. The CDR3 nucleotides are TGTGCCAGCAGCCCCCCCATCCAAGAGACCCAGTACTTC.

This chain joins TRBV30 and TRBJ2-2; weak D call: TRBD2 (5 bases). CDR1 GTSNPN and CDR2 SVGIG come from the germline V gene (reference sequence). The CDR3 loop spans 14 amino acids. V lost 2 bases, J lost 4 bases, and 11 bases lay in between. CDR3 sequence (DNA): TGTGCCTGGAGTTGGGGAGCCGCCACCGGGGAGCTGTTTTTT. It yields the protein CAWSWGAATGELFF.

This clone was counted a few times. The chain is built from TRBV2 and TRBJ2-1, with D possibly matching TRBD2 (6 bases). Germline-derived CDR1 and CDR2 are SNHLY and FYNNEI. The CDR3 totals 15 residues. Trimming stripped 9 bases from V and 5 bases from J, with 20 bases between. CDR3 coding DNA: TGTGCCAGGGAGACCAGGACTACATTAAACAATGAGCAGTTCTTC. It specifies CARETRTTLNNEQFF.

The chain uses TRBV5-1 and TRBJ2-7, with 8 bases lining up with TRBD1. CDR1 and CDR2 (germline): SGHRS, YFSETQ. The CDR3 spans 14 residues. V lost 2 bases to trimming and J lost 6 bases; unmatched junction nucleotides: 7. In DNA form, the CDR3 reads TGCGCCAGCAGCTTTCAGGGGGCCTCTTTCGAGCAGTACTTC. Translation gives CASSFQGASFEQYF.

CDR3 in amino acids: CASSMEGGTDTQYF. The CDR3 DNA sequence: TGTGCCAGTAGTATGGAGGGGGGTACAGATACGCAGTATTTT. The V call is TRBV19, the J call TRBJ2-3, with D perhaps being TRBD1 or TRBD2 (6 bases each). CDR3 length: 14 residues. Germline values: CDR1 LNHDA, CDR2 SQIVND (reference sequence). V lost 3 bases and J 3 bases, leaving 10 bases between the germline ends.

A single count supports this clone. The CDR3 DNA sequence: TGTGCCAGCAGCTTAGGTGGGGCCGCGGACTATGGCTACACCTTC. Its protein product is CASSLGGAADYGYTF. The gene calls are TRBV7-9 and TRBJ1-2; D is perhaps TRBD1 (5 bases). The V gene lost 1 base and the J gene lost 3 bases, with 12 bases spanning the gap. Germline V gives CDR1 SEHNR, CDR2 FQNEAQ (reference sequence). The CDR3 length is 15 residues.

As regards this clone: The identical CDR3 is also encoded by other nucleotide sequences in the sample. The chain joins TRBV5-1 to TRBJ2-3; D possibly matches TRBD1 or TRBD2 (5 bases each). This CDR3 comprises 15 residues. V lost 3 bases and J lost 0, with 11 bases in between. Germline CDR1 reads SGHRS; CDR2 reads YFSETQ. The DNA of the CDR3 is TGCGCCAGCAGCTCGGGACGTACTAGCACAGATACGCAGTATTTT. Translating it yields CASSSGRTSTDTQYF.

This sequence joins TRBV30 and TRBJ1-5; possibly TRBD1 for D (5 bases). Looked up from germline, CDR1 is GTSNPN and CDR2 is SVGIG (reference sequence). The CDR3 runs 15 residues. Trimming left V 4 bases short and J 0 bases short, with 13 bases between. The CDR3 nucleotides read TGTGCCTGGAAGTCCGGGACTACTAGCAATCAGCCCCAGCATTTT. Translation: CAWKSGTTSNQPQHF.

The chain uses TRBV2 and TRBJ1-5, with D unresolved. Germline CDR1 SNHLY, CDR2 FYNNEI. Trimming left V 0 bases short and J 7 bases short, with 10 bases between. The CDR3 contains 14 residues. CDR3 in amino acids: CASSEAVLRQPQHF. The CDR3 DNA reads TGTGCCAGCAGTGAAGCTGTTTTAAGGCAGCCCCAGCATTTT.

CDR3 sequence: CASSSRGRNNEQYF. CDR3 in DNA: TGTGCCAGCAGTTCCCGAGGTAGGAACAACGAGCAGTACTTC. The rearrangement uses TRBV6-5 and TRBJ2-7; D is undetermined. This CDR3 region has 14 residues. CDR1 and CDR2 (germline): MNHEY, SVGAGI. Trimming stripped 4 bases from V and 5 bases from J, with 15 bases between.

The chain recombines TRBV28 with TRBJ2-5; TRBD2 aligns across 7 bases. Losses at the gene ends were 8 bases for V and 5 bases for J; bases not matched to a gene: 14. The CDR3 is 15 residues long. Germline CDR1 is MDHEN and CDR2 is SYDVKM. In DNA form, the CDR3 reads TGTGCCAGCCCACCGACCGGGGGAGGGCCGGAGACCCAGTACTTC. It encodes CASPPTGGGPETQYF. Variable domain in full (rest from reference TRBV28 and TRBJ2-5): DVKVTQSSRYLVKRTGEKVFLECVQDMDHENMFWYRQDPGLGLRLIYFSYDVKMKEKGDIPEGYSVSREKKERFSLILESASTNQTSMYLCASPPTGGGPETQYFGPGTRLLVL.

The rearrangement joins TRBV28 to TRBJ2-2; D tentatively reads TRBD1 or TRBD2 (5 bases each). The CDR3 loop spans 16 amino acids. V was clipped by 5 bases and J by 6 bases, with 19 bases between them. Per germline, CDR1 MDHEN and CDR2 SYDVKM. As DNA, the CDR3 is TGTGCCAGCAGTGCCTACTCTGAGGGGCGCCCCGGGGAGCTGTTTTTT. Protein: CASSAYSEGRPGELFF.

The chain combines TRBV7-6 with TRBJ2-3; possibly TRBD1 for D (6 bases). The germline V gene has CDR1 SGHVS and CDR2 FNYEAQ. With 4 bases removed from V and 2 bases from J, the gap between germline ends came to 10 bases. CDR3 length: 14 residues. The CDR3 region is CASSSGQNTDTQYF. CDR3 bases: TGTGCCAGCAGCTCCGGACAGAACACAGATACGCAGTATTTT.

V and J are TRBV7-3 and TRBJ2-7, with 7 positions matching TRBD2. This CDR3 region has 14 residues. CDR1 SGHTA and CDR2 FQGTGA come from the germline V gene. The V segment lost 7 bases and the J segment 4 bases; nucleotides outside the gene matches: 10. The CDR3 loop is CASKGGATVYEQYF. CDR3 nucleotides: TGTGCCAGCAAGGGAGGGGCCACGGTATACGAGCAGTACTTC.

The chain carries TRBV7-9 and TRBJ2-5, with a tentative D call TRBD2 (7 bases). CDR3 length: 15 amino acids. Trimming shortened V by 5 bases and J by 4 bases, and 17 bases separated the two germline ends. The germline V gene has CDR1 SEHNR and CDR2 FQNEAQ (reference sequence). The CDR3 is CASSQPGGGVETQYF. The CDR3 nucleotides are TGTGCCAGCAGCCAACCGGGCGGGGGCGTAGAGACCCAGTACTTC.

The chain has TRBV28 and TRBJ2-6, with 9 bases identical to TRBD1. J lost 4 bases, V lost 6 bases, and 10 bases had no gene match. Germline V CDR1 and CDR2: MDHEN, SYDVKM. This CDR3 has 17 residues. For the CDR3, the DNA is TGTGCCAGCAGCAATACCCGGGACAGGGTCGGGGCCAACGTCCTGACTTTC. It encodes CASSNTRDRVGANVLTF. The complete variable domain, with remaining parts taken from reference TRBV28 and TRBJ2-6, reads DVKVTQSSRYLVKRTGEKVFLECVQDMDHENMFWYRQDPGLGLRLIYFSYDVKMKEKGDIPEGYSVSREKKERFSLILESASTNQTSMYLCASSNTRDRVGANVLTFGAGSRLTVL.

V is TRBV7-2 and J is TRBJ1-1; 8 positions match TRBD1. The CDR3 is 17 residues long. Unmatched junction bases numbered 11, after V lost 5 bases and J lost 0 bases. The germline gives CDR1 SGHTA, CDR2 FQGNSA. The CDR3 DNA follows: TGTGCCAGCAGCAAAAGCAGGGGGCGATGGGTGAACACTGAAGCTTTCTTT. This codes for CASSKSRGRWVNTEAFF.

CDR3 in amino acids: CASSPRGSGIIKGDTQYF. CDR3 in DNA: TGTGCCAGCAGCCCACGAGGCAGCGGGATAATTAAAGGAGATACGCAGTATTTT. V and J are TRBV7-8 and TRBJ2-3, with 7 bases matching TRBD2. The CDR3 is 18 amino acids. V lost 5 bases to trimming and J lost 5 bases; unmatched junction nucleotides: 19. The germline V gene encodes CDR1 SGHVS and CDR2 FQNEAQ. Drawing the rest from reference TRBV7-8 and TRBJ2-3, the complete variable domain is GAGVSQSPRYKVAKRGQDVALRCDPISGHVSLFWYQQALGQGPEFLTYFQNEAQLDKSGLPSDRFFAERPEGSVSTLKIQRTQQEDSAVYLCASSPRGSGIIKGDTQYFGPGTRLTVL.